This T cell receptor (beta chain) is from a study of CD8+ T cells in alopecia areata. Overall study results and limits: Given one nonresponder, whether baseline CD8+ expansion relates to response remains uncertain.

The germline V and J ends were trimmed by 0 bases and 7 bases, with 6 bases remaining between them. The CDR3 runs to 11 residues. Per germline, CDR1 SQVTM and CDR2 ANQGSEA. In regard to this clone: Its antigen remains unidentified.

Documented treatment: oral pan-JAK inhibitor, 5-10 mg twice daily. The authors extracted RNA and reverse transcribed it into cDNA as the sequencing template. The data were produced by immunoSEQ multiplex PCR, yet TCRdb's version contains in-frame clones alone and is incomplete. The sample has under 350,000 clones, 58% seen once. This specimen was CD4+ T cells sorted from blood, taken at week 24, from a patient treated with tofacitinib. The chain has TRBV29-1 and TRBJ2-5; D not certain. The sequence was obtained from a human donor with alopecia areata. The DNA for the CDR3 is TGCAGCGTTGAAGAAACCGCGACCCAGTACTTC. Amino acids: CSVEETATQYF.